A selection of T cell receptor beta chains follows, all from one sample in a study of blood T cells in healthy people across ages. TCRdb re-called the 5' RACE reads through MiXCR, storing one row per CDR3 protein. This table holds about 690,000 distinct CDR3 sequences, 35% to 50% found once. The sequencing input was blood. These receptors came from an elderly man in good health. The CDR3 runs from the conserved cysteine through the conserved F or W. The D gene is left open where the match is weak. Rows give clone size only sometimes, using once, few, many, or a class for an expanded clone.

CDR3 length,V gene,D gene,clone size,J gene,CDR3 DNA,CDR3 protein
14,TRBV6-5,.,few,TRBJ1-2,TGTGCCAGCAGCCCGGGGGGGAGGGCCCATGGCTACACCTTC,CASSPGGRAHGYTF
14,TRBV27,.,many,TRBJ2-3,TGTGCCAGCAGTTTATACAATGCACTAGATACGCAGTATTTT,CASSLYNALDTQYF
15,TRBV5-1,.,few,TRBJ2-1,TGCGCCAGCAGCCTCGAGGCCAGGGTGGCAAACGAGCAGTTCTTC,CASSLEARVANEQFF
18,TRBV12-3/TRBV12-4,TRBD1,.,TRBJ2-4,TGTGCCAGCTCCAGGACAGGGGGCGCATCTGTAGCCAAAAACATTCAGTACTTC,CASSRTGGASVAKNIQYF
15,TRBV7-2,.,few,TRBJ2-7,TGTGCCAGCAGCTTAGTATCTAGCGTGGCCTACGAGCAGTACTTC,CASSLVSSVAYEQYF
16,TRBV4-2,.,many,TRBJ2-5,TGTGCCAGCAGCCAAGAGGGGGGGCTCGGAGCGGAGACCCAGTACTTC,CASSQEGGLGAETQYF
14,TRBV20-1,TRBD2,.,TRBJ2-3,TGCAGTGCTAGCGCTGCGGGAGGGGTAGATACGCAGTATTTT,CSASAAGGVDTQYF
14,TRBV20-1,TRBD1,.,TRBJ1-5,TGCAGTGCTAGAGGGGGGACAGGGCGTCAGCCCCAGCATTTT,CSARGGTGRQPQHF
14,TRBV5-5,TRBD1,.,TRBJ2-5,TGTGCCAGCAGCTTAGCCGGGACAGGGTGGGGGCAGTACTTC,CASSLAGTGWGQYF
19,TRBV28,TRBD2,once,TRBJ2-1,TGTGCCAGCAGTCATCTAGCGGGAGGCCAACGAGGATCTTACAATGAGCAGTTCTTC,CASSHLAGGQRGSYNEQFF
12,TRBV20-1,.,.,TRBJ1-6,TGCAGTGCGCGTCGCCAGGATTCACCCCTCCACTTT,CSARRQDSPLHF
17,TRBV28,TRBD2,.,TRBJ2-7,TGTGCCAGCAGTTTGGGGACTAGCGGAGGGGTCCCCTACGAGCAGTACTTC,CASSLGTSGGVPYEQYF
17,TRBV4-3,TRBD1,.,TRBJ2-3,TGCGCCAGCAGCCAAGATAGGGGGACAGGGGGCACAGATACGCAGTATTTT,CASSQDRGTGGTDTQYF
15,TRBV20-1,TRBD1,few,TRBJ2-1,TGCAGTGCTAGAGATCAGCAGGGGGCGGGCAATGAGCAGTTCTTC,CSARDQQGAGNEQFF
15,TRBV4-3,.,few,TRBJ1-1,TGCGCCAGCAGCCAAGATTACGGGTTTTCGTCTGAAGCTTTCTTT,CASSQDYGFSSEAFF
14,TRBV24-1,TRBD2,.,TRBJ2-1,TGTGCCACCAGAAGTAGCGGGAGTGTGAATGAGCAGTTCTTC,CATRSSGSVNEQFF
14,TRBV5-1,TRBD1,.,TRBJ1-1,TGCGCCAGCAAGGACAGGGCGGGATTCGCTGAAGCTTTCTTT,CASKDRAGFAEAFF
14,TRBV7-2,TRBD1,.,TRBJ2-7,TGTGCCAGCAGCTCCCGACAGGGGTCAGTCGAGCAGTACTTC,CASSSRQGSVEQYF
15,TRBV6-2/TRBV6-3,.,.,TRBJ2-1,TGTGCCAGCAGATCGACTACCGTGAGTTCCAATGAGCAGTTCTTC,CASRSTTVSSNEQFF
14,TRBV5-1,TRBD1,few,TRBJ2-5,TGCGCCAGCAGCCCTGGGACAGGGATGGAGACCCAGTACTTC,CASSPGTGMETQYF
17,TRBV6-2/TRBV6-3,.,once,TRBJ1-5,TGTGCCGGCAATTACCCGACCAGCGATTATAGCAATCAGCCCCAGCATTTT,CAGNYPTSDYSNQPQHF
14,TRBV5-1,.,.,TRBJ1-5,TGCGCCAGCAGTGGACGGGCGGGCAATCAGCCCCAGCATTTT,CASSGRAGNQPQHF
11,TRBV7-2,.,.,TRBJ2-7,TGTGCCAGCGGCCCGGGCCGTCAGCAGTACTTC,CASGPGRQQYF
16,TRBV5-6,TRBD2,.,TRBJ2-7,TGTGCCAGCAGCTTGGCGGCACTAGCGGACTACAATGAGCAGTACTTC,CASSLAALADYNEQYF
14,TRBV7-9,TRBD1,.,TRBJ2-7,TGTGCCAGCAGCTCCCCGGACAGGAACCACGAGCAGTACTTC,CASSSPDRNHEQYF
14,TRBV5-6,.,few,TRBJ2-5,TGTGCCAGCTGGATGGCGGGTTCAGAAGAGACCCAGTACTTC,CASWMAGSEETQYF
15,TRBV20-1,TRBD1,few,TRBJ1-5,TGCAGTGCTAGACCAATCGGGACAGCGTATCAGCCCCAGCATTTT,CSARPIGTAYQPQHF
18,TRBV28,.,.,TRBJ2-5,TGTGCCAGCAGCCCAACATCTCCCCTCGGGGGTAGAGGGGAGACCCAGTACTTC,CASSPTSPLGGRGETQYF
12,TRBV20-1,.,.,TRBJ1-2,TGCAGTGCTAGAGTAGTTAACTACGGCTACACCTTC,CSARVVNYGYTF
14,TRBV9,TRBD2,.,TRBJ2-7,TGTGCCAGCAGCGTTTTGCGGGAGTCCTACGAGCAGTACTTC,CASSVLRESYEQYF
14,TRBV11-2,.,.,TRBJ2-3,TGTGCCAGCGGCGTGTATGGGGCAACAGATACGCAGTATTTT,CASGVYGATDTQYF
15,TRBV15,.,few,TRBJ2-7,TGTGCCACCAGCAGAGAAGGGGCAAGCTCCTACGAGCAGTACTTC,CATSREGASSYEQYF
13,TRBV20-1,TRBD1,many,TRBJ2-7,TGCAGTGCTAGCTCGACAGGGGGATACGAGCAGTACTTC,CSASSTGGYEQYF
13,TRBV10-1,.,.,TRBJ2-7,TGCGCCAGCTCGTTACAGGGAGCGAGTGAGCAGTACTTC,CASSLQGASEQYF
16,TRBV5-1,TRBD2,many,TRBJ2-1,TGCGCCAGCAGTCTTAGCGGGGGGGCCTCCTACAATGAGCAGTTCTTC,CASSLSGGASYNEQFF
12,TRBV20-1,TRBD1,.,TRBJ2-5,TGCAGTGCCGTGGGGGCGGACAGGCGGCAGTACTTC,CSAVGADRRQYF
15,TRBV3-1,.,.,TRBJ1-4,TGTGCCAGCAGCCACGCCGACAGCGACAATGAAAAACTGTTTTTT,CASSHADSDNEKLFF
14,TRBV10-3,.,.,TRBJ1-5,TGTGCCATCAGCCCCGGGGGAATAATTCAGCCCCAGCATTTT,CAISPGGIIQPQHF
16,TRBV7-2,TRBD2,few,TRBJ2-1,TGTGCCAGCAGCTTACTGACTAGCGGGATCGGGAATGAGCAGTTCTTC,CASSLLTSGIGNEQFF
16,TRBV20-1,.,.,TRBJ2-7,TGCAGTGCTAGTTGGACGGACCCCCTGCGACTACGCGAGCAGTACTTC,CSASWTDPLRLREQYF
14,TRBV12-3/TRBV12-4,.,few,TRBJ2-3,TGTGCCAGCAACCTACAGGGACCCACAGATACGCAGTATTTT,CASNLQGPTDTQYF
15,TRBV20-1,TRBD2,few,TRBJ2-1,TGCAGTGCTCCTAGCGGGAGGAGCTCCTACAATGAGCAGTTCTTC,CSAPSGRSSYNEQFF
12,TRBV7-2,.,few,TRBJ2-5,TGTGCCAGCAGCTCCGCTAGAGAGACCCAGTACTTC,CASSSARETQYF
14,TRBV3-1,.,.,TRBJ1-1,TGTGCCAGCAGTTCGGCAGCCATGAACACTGAAGCTTTCTTT,CASSSAAMNTEAFF
19,TRBV4-3,TRBD1,.,TRBJ2-7,TGCGCCAGCAGCCAACGGACCCGCAGGGGACAGGGACAATCCTACGAGCAGTACTTC,CASSQRTRRGQGQSYEQYF
16,TRBV20-1,.,.,TRBJ1-6,TGCAGTGCTAGAGATAAGACGATGGGGCCTACTTCGCCCCTCCACTTT,CSARDKTMGPTSPLHF
13,TRBV20-1,TRBD2,.,TRBJ2-1,TGCAGTGCTAATCTAGCGGGAGCCAATGAGCAGTTCTTC,CSANLAGANEQFF
17,TRBV6-6,TRBD2,.,TRBJ2-2,TGTGCCAGCAACCCAAACATCGGGAGGTCGAACACCGGGGAGCTGTTTTTT,CASNPNIGRSNTGELFF
15,TRBV5-1,.,.,TRBJ2-5,TGCGCCAGCAGCGCCGGGGGTAGCTTGGGGGAGACCCAGTACTTC,CASSAGGSLGETQYF
15,TRBV20-1,.,few,TRBJ2-1,TGCAGTGCTAGAGTACGAGCAGGAGGCTACAATGAGCAGTTCTTC,CSARVRAGGYNEQFF
14,TRBV20-1,.,.,TRBJ1-3,TGCAGTGCCTCCGAGGACAGCTCTGGAAACACCATATATTTT,CSASEDSSGNTIYF
14,TRBV28,.,.,TRBJ2-1,TGTGCCAGCAGTTTGTGGAGCTCCTACAATGAGCAGTTCTTC,CASSLWSSYNEQFF
15,TRBV7-2,.,few,TRBJ2-7,TGTGCCAGCAGCTTAGCTCGGGGTGTACCCTACGAGCAGTACTTC,CASSLARGVPYEQYF